These 10 T cell receptor beta chains were all obtained from the same sample, sequenced in a study. Tregs were sorted as CD4+CD25+CD127-/low cells. TCRdb reanalysed the 5' RACE reads using MiXCR and keeps one entry per CDR3 protein. The profile shows around 9,000 distinct CDR3 sequences, approximately 31% of them singletons. The specimen was Tregs sorted from blood. These receptors were obtained from a female donor with breast cancer.

In this sample, this clonotype is medium-sized. V and J are TRBV6-6 and TRBJ1-2, with 9 bases that match TRBD1. Germline assignment: CDR1 MNHNY and CDR2 SVGAGI (reference sequence). The CDR3 loop spans 13 amino acids. With 6 bases clipped from V and 6 bases from J, the junction kept 5 bases outside the gene matches. Here the CDR3 DNA reads TGTGCCAGCAGCGGGACAGGGAACGATGGCTACACCTTC. Its protein product is CASSGTGNDGYTF.

This clonotype is judged medium-sized. This chain connects TRBV7-2 to TRBJ2-1, with 8 bases matching TRBD1. The J segment lost 10 bases and the V segment lost 3 bases, leaving 2 bases of the junction unmatched. The CDR3 runs to 12 residues. CDR1 and CDR2 (germline): SGHTA, FQGNSA. CDR3 DNA sequence: TGTGCCAGCAGCTTGGGACAGGCGGAGCAGTTCTTC. It specifies CASSLGQAEQFF.

As regards this clonotype: With a much larger clone just one base away, this may be a read error. This chain joins TRBV29-1 and TRBJ2-1, with 12 bases matching TRBD2. The trim removed 7 bases at V and 2 bases at J, leaving 9 bases unmatched. CDR3 length: 16 amino acids. Germline-derived CDR1 and CDR2 are SQVTM and ANQGSEA. CDR3 coding DNA: TGCAGCGGACTGGGGACTAGCGGGTACCCCTACAATGAGCAGTTCTTC. This translates into CSGLGTSGYPYNEQFF.

The chain is built from TRBV29-1 and TRBJ1-1; 9 nucleotides line up with TRBD1. The CDR3 runs to 14 residues. With V trimmed by 1 base and J by 4 bases, 4 bases remained unmatched. The V gene's germline CDR1 is SQVTM and CDR2 ANQGSEA. The CDR3 coding sequence is TGCAGCGTTGAAGGGGGACAGGGTGTCACTGAAGCTTTCTTT. The encoded protein is CSVEGGQGVTEAFF. The complete variable domain, with remaining parts taken from reference TRBV29-1 and TRBJ1-1, reads SAVISQKPSRDICQRGTSLTIQCQVDSQVTMMFWYRQQPGQSLTLIATANQGSEATYESGFVIDKFPISRPNLTFSTLTVSNMSPEDSSIYLCSVEGGQGVTEAFFGQGTRLTVV.

Turning to this clonotype: A clone one base away is much larger, so this may be a read error. This sequence joins TRBV4-3 and TRBJ2-2, with 8 nucleotides matching TRBD2. The germline V gene encodes CDR1 LGHNA and CDR2 YSLEER. The CDR3 is 16 amino acids. CDR3 amino acids: CASSRKREISAGGLFF. The DNA for the CDR3 is TGCGCCAGCAGCCGAAAGCGGGAGATCAGCGCCGGGGGGCTGTTTTTT.

V and J are TRBV11-2 and TRBJ2-3; TRBD1 or TRBD2 may be the D gene (5 bases each). The CDR3 runs 13 residues. The germline gives CDR1 SGHAT, CDR2 FQNNGV. Trimming cost V 6 bases and J 2 bases, with 9 bases left between them. The CDR3 coding sequence is TGTGCCAGCAGAAGAGGGACCACAGATACGCAGTATTTT. It encodes CASRRGTTDTQYF.

This clonotype was seen a handful of times. The chain is built from TRBV28 and TRBJ1-6, with a weak D call TRBD1 (5 bases). The CDR3 is 17 amino acids. Trimming removed 7 bases from V and 0 bases from J, with 16 bases in between. CDR1 MDHEN and CDR2 SYDVKM come from the germline V gene. The CDR3 reads CASTILTAGSYNSPLHF. The CDR3, as DNA: TGTGCCAGCACCATACTGACAGCGGGCTCCTATAATTCACCCCTCCACTTT.

Sample share makes this clonotype medium-sized. The V and J genes are TRBV20-1 and TRBJ2-3; 12 nucleotides agree with TRBD2. With V trimmed by 3 bases and J by 8 bases, 9 bases remained unmatched. The V gene's germline CDR1 is DFQATT and CDR2 SNEGSKA (reference sequence). The CDR3 has 15 amino acids. The chain's CDR3 is CSASGLAGIQGTQYF. The CDR3 nucleotides are TGCAGTGCTAGTGGACTAGCGGGGATTCAGGGTACGCAGTATTTT.

V usage is TRBV12-3 or TRBV12-4 and J usage is TRBJ1-2, with no clear D. Trimming cost V 2 bases and J 6 bases, with 10 bases left between them. The CDR3 spans 13 residues. In nucleotides, the CDR3 is TGTGCCAGCAGTTTATATCAAAAGCATGGCTACACCTTC. This gives the protein CASSLYQKHGYTF.

CDR3 DNA: TGTGCCAGCAGCTTGTCTATTGGACTAGCGGGAATTGTTACGCAGTATTTT. Translating it yields CASSLSIGLAGIVTQYF. This chain joins TRBV11-2 and TRBJ2-3; 12 bases agree with TRBD2. The CDR3 runs to 17 residues. In germline, CDR1 is SGHAT, CDR2 FQNNGV. Losses at the gene ends were 3 bases for V and 8 bases for J; bases not matched to a gene: 12.